This T cell receptor beta chain was sequenced in a study of siplizumab effects on memory and regulatory T cells. The CDR3 runs 15 residues. Germline loops: CDR1 SGHRS, CDR2 YFSETQ. V lost 4 bases and J lost 11; bases outside the gene matches: 12. Assaying covered approximately 100,000 TCR templates per sample. Clones were sequenced by immunoSEQ multiplex PCR, and TCRdb holds only the in-frame ones, with some missing. Of roughly 120,000 clones listed, around 90% were seen once; the top ten hold 1% to 1.5%. Study findings and constraints: The mapping of alloreactive clones to unstimulated subsets covered only a minor fraction of them. Siplizumab caused a significant drop in alloreactive sequences traceable to unstimulated CD4+ memory cells. Mappable CD4+ clones that were alloreactive averaged approximately 69% Treg-derived with siplizumab versus approximately 29% in controls.

With regard to this clone: Its antigen is not identified.

The origin of this receptor is a human donor in good health. Specimen: CD4+ T cells sorted from blood. V usage is TRBV5-1 and J usage is TRBJ1-6; 7 nucleotides line up with TRBD1. The CDR3 nucleotides read TGCGCCAGCAGCCTGGAACCGGCAGGGGGTCCACCCCTCCACTTT. Translated, it gives CASSLEPAGGPPLHF. The entire variable domain, with the rest obtained from reference TRBV5-1 and TRBJ1-6, is as follows: KAGVTQTPRYLIKTRGQQVTLSCSPISGHRSVSWYQQTPGQGLQFLFEYFSETQRNKGNFPGRFSGRQFSNSRSEMNVSTLELGDSALYLCASSLEPAGGPPLHFGNGTRLTVT.